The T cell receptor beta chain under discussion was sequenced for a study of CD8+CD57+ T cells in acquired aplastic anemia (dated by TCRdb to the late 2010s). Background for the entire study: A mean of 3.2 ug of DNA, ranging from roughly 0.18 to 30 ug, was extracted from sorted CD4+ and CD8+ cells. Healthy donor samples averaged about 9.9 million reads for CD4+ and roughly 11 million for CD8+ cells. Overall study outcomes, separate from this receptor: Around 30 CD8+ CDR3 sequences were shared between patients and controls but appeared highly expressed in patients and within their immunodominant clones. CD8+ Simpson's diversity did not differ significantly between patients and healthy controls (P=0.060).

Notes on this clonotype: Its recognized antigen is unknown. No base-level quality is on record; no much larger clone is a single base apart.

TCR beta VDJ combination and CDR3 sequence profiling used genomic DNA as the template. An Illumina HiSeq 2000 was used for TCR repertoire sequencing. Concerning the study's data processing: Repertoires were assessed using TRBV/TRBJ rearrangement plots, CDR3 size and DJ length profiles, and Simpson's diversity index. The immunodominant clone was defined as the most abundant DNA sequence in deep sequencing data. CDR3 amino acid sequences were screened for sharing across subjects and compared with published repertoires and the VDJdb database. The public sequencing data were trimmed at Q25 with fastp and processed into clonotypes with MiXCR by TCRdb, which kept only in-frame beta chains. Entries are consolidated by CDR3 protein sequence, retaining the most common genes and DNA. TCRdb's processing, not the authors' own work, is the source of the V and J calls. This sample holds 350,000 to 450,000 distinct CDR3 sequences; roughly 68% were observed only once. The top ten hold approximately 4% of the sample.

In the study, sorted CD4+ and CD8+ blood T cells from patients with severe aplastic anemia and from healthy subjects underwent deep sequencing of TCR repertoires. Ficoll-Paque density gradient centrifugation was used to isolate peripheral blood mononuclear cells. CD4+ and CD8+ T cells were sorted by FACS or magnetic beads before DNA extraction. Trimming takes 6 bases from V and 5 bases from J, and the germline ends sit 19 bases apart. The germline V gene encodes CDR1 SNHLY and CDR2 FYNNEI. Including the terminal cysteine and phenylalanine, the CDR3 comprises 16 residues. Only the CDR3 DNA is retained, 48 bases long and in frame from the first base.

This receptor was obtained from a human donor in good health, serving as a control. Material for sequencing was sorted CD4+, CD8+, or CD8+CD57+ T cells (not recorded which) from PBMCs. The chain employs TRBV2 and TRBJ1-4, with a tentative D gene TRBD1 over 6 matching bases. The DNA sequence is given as TGTGCCAGCAGGCCAGCGGGACACGACTCCAATGAAAAACTGTTTTTT. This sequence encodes CASRPAGHDSNEKLFF.